One sample yielded the 21 T cell receptor beta chains listed below, sequenced in a study of cytomegalovirus exposure and HLA in healthy donors listed by TCRdb under 2017. Libraries were constructed by the immunoSEQ multiplex PCR assay. The multiplex PCR relied on a mix of 60 forward primers for TCR Vbeta segments and 13 reverse primers for TCR Jbeta segments. Held by TCRdb, this immuneACCESS table contains in-frame sequences only and omits some clones. Under half of the omission traces to an unresolved V gene where checked; the cause of the rest is unknown. The sample table holds more than 140,000 clones, of which approximately 80% were seen once. The ten largest clones represent approximately 2% of the sample. Sequenced sample: PBMCs. Every receptor here comes from a woman aged 40 to 50 in good health and CMV-seronegative.

This chain uses TRBV9 with TRBJ2-5; a weak D match, TRBD2 (6 bases). The CDR3 is 14 residues long. Germline CDR1 reads SGDLS; CDR2 reads YYNGEE. V was shortened by 3 bases and J by 3 bases, with 12 bases between the two germline ends. CDR3 nucleotide sequence: TGTGCCAGCAGCGCCTTAGGGACTGAAGAGACCCAGTACTTC. Its translation: CASSALGTEETQYF. Variable domain in full (rest from reference TRBV9 and TRBJ2-5): DSGVTQTPKHLITATGQRVTLRCSPRSGDLSVYWYQQSLDQGLQFLIQYYNGEERAKGNILERFSAQQFPDLHSELNLSSLELGDSALYFCASSALGTEETQYFGPGTRLLVL.

J is TRBJ1-6 and V is TRBV27; D gene ambiguous. This CDR3 region has 19 residues. Germline loops: CDR1 MNHEY, CDR2 SMNVEV (reference sequence). Trimming removed 6 bases at V and 0 bases at J, with 21 bases between. Here the CDR3 DNA reads TGTGCCAGCAGCCCAAAATTTTCACAGCTAAACTCCTATAATTCACCCCTCCACTTT. Translating gives CASSPKFSQLNSYNSPLHF.

This clone was seen once. The CDR3 loop reads CASSLGLWGGTEAFF. DNA for the CDR3: TGTGCCAGCAGCTTAGGCCTCTGGGGCGGAACTGAAGCTTTCTTT. The V and J genes are TRBV13 and TRBJ1-1; D possibly corresponds to TRBD1 (5 bases). The germline gives CDR1 PRHDT, CDR2 FYEKMQ (reference sequence). V lost 0 bases, J lost 5 bases, and 13 bases lay in between. This CDR3 is built from 15 residues. The full variable domain, completed using reference TRBV13 and TRBJ1-1, is AAGVIQSPRHLIKEKRETATLKCYPIPRHDTVYWYQQGPGQDPQFLISFYEKMQSDKGSIPDRFSAQQFSDYHSELNMSSLELGDSALYFCASSLGLWGGTEAFFGQGTRLTVV.

This clone was seen just once. The chain carries TRBV27 and TRBJ1-2, with D tentatively TRBD1 (5 bases). Germline lookup yields CDR1 MNHEY and CDR2 SMNVEV (reference sequence). The CDR3 totals 16 residues. V shed 3 bases and J shed 0 bases, with 14 bases lying between them. CDR3 residues: CASSFSGLGSNYGYTF. The CDR3 DNA reads as TGTGCCAGCAGTTTTTCAGGGTTAGGGTCTAACTATGGCTACACCTTC.

With regard to this clone: Sequence at one end of the junction differs from germline and may be a read error. The rearrangement uses TRBV7-7 and TRBJ1-1, with TRBD1 matching over 9 bases. The CDR3 is 15 residues long. Germline V gene sequence: CDR1 SSHAT, CDR2 FNYEAQ (reference sequence). The CDR3 DNA is TGTGCTAGCAGCAGTCTCGGACAGGGGAATACTGAAGCTTTCTTT. This sequence encodes CASSSLGQGNTEAFF.

This clone has a handful of counts. V usage is TRBV6-6 and J usage is TRBJ1-2; no definite D call. Germline V gene sequence: CDR1 MNHNY, CDR2 SVGAGI (reference sequence). Trimming took off 2 bases at V and 1 base at J, with 5 bases between the two ends. This CDR3 contains 13 residues. The CDR3 DNA reads TGTGCCAGCAGTTACCCCGGTAACTATGGCTACACCTTC. Residues: CASSYPGNYGYTF.

The chain employs TRBV2 and TRBJ2-7; 9 nucleotides align to TRBD1. CDR3 length equals 16 residues. The germline V gene encodes CDR1 SNHLY and CDR2 FYNNEI. The trim removed 6 bases at V and 3 bases at J, leaving 12 bases unmatched. CDR3 coding DNA: TGTGCCAGCAGAAACGGACCGGGACAGGGATTCTACGAGCAGTACTTC. Translated: CASRNGPGQGFYEQYF. The variable domain in full, with the rest retrieved from reference TRBV2 and TRBJ2-7, is EPEVTQTPSHQVTQMGQEVILRCVPISNHLYFYWYRQILGQKVEFLVSFYNNEISEKSEIFDDQFSVERPDGSNFTLKIRSTKLEDSAMYFCASRNGPGQGFYEQYFGPGTRLTVT.

This clone appeared a few times. The CDR3 DNA follows: TGTGCCAGCAGTTTTTTGTTGGGGGAGGGGACTGAAGCTTTCTTT. Amino acids: CASSFLLGEGTEAFF. The rearrangement uses TRBV6-6 and TRBJ1-1; D may be TRBD1 (5 bases). The CDR3 runs to 15 residues. Trimming removed 4 bases at V and 5 bases at J, with 17 bases between. CDR1 and CDR2 from the germline V gene are MNHNY and SVGAGI (reference sequence).

This chain uses TRBV15 with TRBJ2-3; D is ambiguous. The ends were cut back, 0 bases at V and 9 bases at J, with 10 bases in the middle. Per germline, CDR1 LNHNV and CDR2 YYDKDF (reference sequence). The CDR3 has 13 residues. CDR3 in DNA: TGTGCCACCAGCAGAGACCCCCCCGGGACGCAGTATTTT. Translating gives CATSRDPPGTQYF. The entire variable domain, with the rest obtained from reference TRBV15 and TRBJ2-3, is as follows: DAMVIQNPRYQVTQFGKPVTLSCSQTLNHNVMYWYQQKSSQAPKLLFHYYDKDFNNEADTPDNFQSRRPNTSFCFLDIRSPGLGDTAMYLCATSRDPPGTQYFGPGTRLTVL.

CDR3 protein: CASSFRPTGSGEAFF. CDR3 DNA: TGTGCCAGCAGCTTCAGGCCGACAGGGTCCGGTGAAGCTTTCTTT. This rearrangement joins TRBV7-9 to TRBJ1-1, with 7 positions matching TRBD1. Germline trimming cut 3 bases from V and 7 bases from J; bases unmatched to any gene: 11. The CDR3 is made up of 15 amino acids. The germline CDR1 and CDR2 sequences are SEHNR and FQNEAQ (reference sequence).

The CDR3: CASSPTGGGEDVYTF. CDR3 coding DNA: TGCGCCAGCAGCCCTACCGGGGGAGGGGAGGATGTCTACACCTTC. The chain links TRBV5-1 to TRBJ1-2, with a tentative D call TRBD1 (5 bases). The CDR3 runs to 15 residues. Trimming cost V 4 bases and J 10 bases, with 23 bases left between them. Germline V gives CDR1 SGHRS, CDR2 YFSETQ.

This sequence joins TRBV11-2 and TRBJ2-6; the D gene is possibly TRBD1 (5 bases). This CDR3 contains 20 residues. V dropped 0 bases and J dropped 5 bases, with 23 bases sitting between them. Germline V gene data show CDR1 as SGHAT and CDR2 as FQNNGV. The CDR3, as DNA: TGTGCCAGCAGCTTAGATAAGACAGAACCAGCCTTAGATCGGGCCAACGTCCTGACTTTC. Protein product: CASSLDKTEPALDRANVLTF.

DNA of the CDR3: TGTGCCATCAAGAGGGGGGAGGGGGCCTACGAGCAGTACTTC. Translating gives CAIKRGEGAYEQYF. The chain joins TRBV6-5 to TRBJ2-7, with a tentative D call TRBD2 (7 bases). Germline-derived CDR1 and CDR2 are MNHEY and SVGAGI. This CDR3 is 14 amino acids long. V lost 10 bases and J lost 2, with 18 bases in between.

There are a few counts of this clone. The V and J genes are TRBV4-3 and TRBJ2-2; D is unclear. The V end was cut by 0 bases, the J end by 7 bases, with 9 bases between. Germline V lookup: CDR1 LGHNA, CDR2 YSLEER. The CDR3 consists of 14 residues. This CDR3 is CASSQDWAGGELFF. The CDR3 DNA reads TGCGCCAGCAGCCAAGATTGGGCCGGCGGGGAGCTGTTTTTT.

This chain joins TRBV10-3 and TRBJ1-1; unclear D gene. The V end was cut by 3 bases, the J end by 0 bases, with 11 bases between. The CDR3 consists of 15 residues. Germline CDR1 is ENHRY and CDR2 is SYGVKD. The DNA of the CDR3 is TGTGCCATCAGTGATCTTGTGGGCATGAACACTGAAGCTTTCTTT. Its protein is CAISDLVGMNTEAFF.

The chain has TRBV27 and TRBJ1-1; TRBD1 matches at 7 bases. Germline V CDR1 and CDR2: MNHEY, SMNVEV (reference sequence). V shed 3 bases and J 0 bases; nucleotides not matched to a gene: 7. The length of the CDR3 is 16 residues. CDR3 nucleotide sequence: TGTGCCAGCAGTTTTAGGGGGCCAGTAATGAACACTGAAGCTTTCTTT. It is translated as CASSFRGPVMNTEAFF.

This chain connects TRBV7-9 to TRBJ2-7; 9 bases match TRBD1. This CDR3 is 15 amino acids long. The germline CDR1 and CDR2 sequences are SEHNR and FQNEAQ (reference sequence). V lost 2 bases, J lost 4 bases, and 6 bases stayed unmatched. The CDR3 DNA is TGTGCCAGCAGCTTACTGGACAGGGGATTTTACGAGCAGTACTTC. Protein product: CASSLLDRGFYEQYF.

The chain couples TRBV19 to TRBJ1-1, with TRBD1 as a possible D gene (5 bases). The germline CDR1 and CDR2 sequences are LNHDA and SQIVND (reference sequence). The CDR3 is 12 residues long. Trimming shortened V by 7 bases and J by 5 bases, and 11 bases separated the two germline ends. CDR3 sequence: CASTWGDTEAFF. DNA of the CDR3: TGTGCCAGTACTTGGGGGGATACTGAAGCTTTCTTT.

This chain uses TRBV13 with TRBJ2-7; D unresolved. The CDR3 length is 13 residues. Germline loops: CDR1 PRHDT, CDR2 FYEKMQ (reference sequence). Trimming removed 3 bases at V and 0 bases at J, with 6 bases between. Here the CDR3 DNA reads TGTGCCAGCAGCTTCGCTAGCTCCTACGAGCAGTACTTC. The encoded protein is CASSFASSYEQYF.

This rearrangement joins TRBV27 to TRBJ2-1; D unclear. This CDR3 is 16 amino acids long. Germline CDR1 MNHEY, CDR2 SMNVEV (reference sequence). Trimming took off 4 bases at V and 0 bases at J, with 13 bases between the two ends. Written as DNA, the CDR3 is TGTGCCAGCAGTTCTCCGACATGGTACTCCTACAATGAGCAGTTCTTC. Translation gives CASSSPTWYSYNEQFF.

V gene TRBV4-1 combines with J gene TRBJ2-7; D might be TRBD1 (5 bases). Deletions cut 0 bases from V and 3 bases from J, with 12 bases between. The germline V gene encodes CDR1 MGHRA and CDR2 YSYEKL. This CDR3 has 15 amino acids. In nucleotides, the CDR3 is TGCGCCAGCAGCCAAGATCTTGAGACAGACTACGAGCAGTACTTC. Its translation is CASSQDLETDYEQYF.